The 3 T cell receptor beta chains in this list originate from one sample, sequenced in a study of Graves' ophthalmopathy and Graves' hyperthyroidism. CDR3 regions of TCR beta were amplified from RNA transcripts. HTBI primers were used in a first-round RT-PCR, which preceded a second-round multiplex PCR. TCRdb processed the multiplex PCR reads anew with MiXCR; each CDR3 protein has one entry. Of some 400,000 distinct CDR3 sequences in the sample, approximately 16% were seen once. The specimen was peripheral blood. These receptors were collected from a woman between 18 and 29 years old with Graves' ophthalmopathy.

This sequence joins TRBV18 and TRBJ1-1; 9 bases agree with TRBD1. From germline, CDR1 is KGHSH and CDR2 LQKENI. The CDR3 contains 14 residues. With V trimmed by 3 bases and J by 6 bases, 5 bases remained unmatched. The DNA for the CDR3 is TGTGCCAGCTCACCGGCGGACAGGGGTTCTGAAGCTTTCTTT. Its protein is CASSPADRGSEAFF.

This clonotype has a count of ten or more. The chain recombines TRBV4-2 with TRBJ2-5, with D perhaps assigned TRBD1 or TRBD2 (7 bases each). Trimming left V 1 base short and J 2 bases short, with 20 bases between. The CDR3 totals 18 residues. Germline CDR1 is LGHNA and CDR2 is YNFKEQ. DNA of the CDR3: TGTGCCAGCAGCCAAGTCCCAGGGGGGGTCGGAGCACAAGAGACCCAGTACTTC. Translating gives CASSQVPGGVGAQETQYF.

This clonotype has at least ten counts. DNA of the CDR3: TGTGCCAGCAGTTCGCCGGGACAGGATCGGCCCCAGCATTTT. It is translated as CASSSPGQDRPQHF. The V call is TRBV12-3 or TRBV12-4, the J call TRBJ1-5; 8 bases align to TRBD1. Trimming took 4 bases from V and 9 from J; bases not matched to a gene: 8. There are 14 residues in the CDR3.